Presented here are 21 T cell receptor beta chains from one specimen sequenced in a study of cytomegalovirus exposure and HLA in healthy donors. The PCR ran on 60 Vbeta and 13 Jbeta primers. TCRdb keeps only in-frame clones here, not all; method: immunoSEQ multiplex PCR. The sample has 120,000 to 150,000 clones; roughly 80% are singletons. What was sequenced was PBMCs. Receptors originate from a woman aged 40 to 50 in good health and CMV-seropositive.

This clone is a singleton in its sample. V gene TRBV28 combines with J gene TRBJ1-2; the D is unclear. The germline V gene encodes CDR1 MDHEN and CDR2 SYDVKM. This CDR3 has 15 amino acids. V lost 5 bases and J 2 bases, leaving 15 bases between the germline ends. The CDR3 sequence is CASSTPSGGNYGYTF. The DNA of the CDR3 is TGTGCCAGCAGTACTCCCTCGGGAGGAAACTATGGCTACACCTTC.

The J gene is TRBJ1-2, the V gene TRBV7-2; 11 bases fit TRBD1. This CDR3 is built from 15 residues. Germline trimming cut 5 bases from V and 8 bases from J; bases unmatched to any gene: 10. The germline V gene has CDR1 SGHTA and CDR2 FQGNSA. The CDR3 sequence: CASSRQGQGASGYTF. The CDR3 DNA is TGTGCCAGCAGCCGACAAGGACAGGGGGCCAGCGGCTACACCTTC.

The CDR3 loop is CASSLGQVYYTF. For the CDR3, the DNA is TGTGCCAGCAGCTTGGGCCAGGTTTACTACACCTTC. This chain connects TRBV5-6 to TRBJ1-2; D gene unclear. CDR3 length equals 12 residues. Looked up from germline, CDR1 is SGHDT and CDR2 is YYEEEE. The V and J ends lost 0 bases and 10 bases respectively, with 10 bases between them.

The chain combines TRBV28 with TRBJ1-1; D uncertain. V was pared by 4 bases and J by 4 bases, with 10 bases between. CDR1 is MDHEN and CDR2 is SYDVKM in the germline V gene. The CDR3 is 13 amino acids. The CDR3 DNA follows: TGTGCCAGCAGTTATTCTAGTGGCACTGAAGCTTTCTTT. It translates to CASSYSSGTEAFF. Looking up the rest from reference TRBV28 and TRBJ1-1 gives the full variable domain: DVKVTQSSRYLVKRTGEKVFLECVQDMDHENMFWYRQDPGLGLRLIYFSYDVKMKEKGDIPEGYSVSREKKERFSLILESASTNQTSMYLCASSYSSGTEAFFGQGTRLTVV.

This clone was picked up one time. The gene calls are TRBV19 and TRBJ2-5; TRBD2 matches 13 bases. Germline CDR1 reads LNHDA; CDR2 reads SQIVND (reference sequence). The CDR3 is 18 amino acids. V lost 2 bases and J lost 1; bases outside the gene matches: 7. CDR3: CASSITSGRAWSQETQYF. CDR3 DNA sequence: TGTGCCAGTAGTATAACTAGCGGGAGGGCCTGGAGCCAAGAGACCCAGTACTTC.

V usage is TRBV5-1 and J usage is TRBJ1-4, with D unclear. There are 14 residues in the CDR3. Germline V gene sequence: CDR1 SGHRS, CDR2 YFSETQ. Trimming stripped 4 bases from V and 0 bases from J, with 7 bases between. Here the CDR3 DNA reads TGCGCCAGCAGCCCCGGTGCAACTAATGAAAAACTGTTTTTT. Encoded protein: CASSPGATNEKLFF. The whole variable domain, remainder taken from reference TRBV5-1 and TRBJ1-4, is KAGVTQTPRYLIKTRGQQVTLSCSPISGHRSVSWYQQTPGQGLQFLFEYFSETQRNKGNFPGRFSGRQFSNSRSEMNVSTLELGDSALYLCASSPGATNEKLFFGSGTQLSVL.

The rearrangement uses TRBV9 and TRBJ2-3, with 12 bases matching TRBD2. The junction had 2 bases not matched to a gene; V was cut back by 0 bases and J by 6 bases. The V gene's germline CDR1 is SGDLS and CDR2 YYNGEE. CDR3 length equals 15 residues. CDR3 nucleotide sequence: TGTGCCAGCAGCGTAGCTAGCGGGGGGGCGGATACGCAGTATTTT. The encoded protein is CASSVASGGADTQYF.

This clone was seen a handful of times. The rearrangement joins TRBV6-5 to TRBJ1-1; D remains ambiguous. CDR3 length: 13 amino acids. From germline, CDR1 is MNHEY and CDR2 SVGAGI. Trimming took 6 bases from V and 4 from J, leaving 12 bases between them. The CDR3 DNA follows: TGTGCCAGCAGCTATCTCCCGGGCACTGAAGCTTTCTTT. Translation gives CASSYLPGTEAFF.

This chain's CDR3 is CASSPPPAQHF. Written as DNA, the CDR3 is TGTGCCAGCAGTCCCCCACCGGCCCAGCATTTT. The rearrangement uses TRBV6-5 and TRBJ1-5; D is unclear. The V gene lost 5 bases and the J gene lost 11 bases, with 10 bases spanning the gap. Germline loops: CDR1 MNHEY, CDR2 SVGAGI. The CDR3 runs to 11 residues.

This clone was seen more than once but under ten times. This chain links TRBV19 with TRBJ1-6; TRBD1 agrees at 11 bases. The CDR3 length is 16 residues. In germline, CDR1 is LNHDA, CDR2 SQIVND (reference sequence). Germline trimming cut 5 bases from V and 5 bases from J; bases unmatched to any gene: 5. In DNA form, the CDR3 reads TGTGCCAGTAGTCCCGGACAGGGGGCAAATAATTCACCCCTCCACTTT. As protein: CASSPGQGANNSPLHF.

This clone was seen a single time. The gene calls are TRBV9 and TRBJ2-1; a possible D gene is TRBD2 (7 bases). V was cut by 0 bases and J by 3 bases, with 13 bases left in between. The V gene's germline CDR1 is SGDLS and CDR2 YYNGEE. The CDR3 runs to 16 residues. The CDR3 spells CASSVAGGGNYNEQFF. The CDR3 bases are TGTGCCAGCAGCGTAGCCGGCGGGGGCAACTACAATGAGCAGTTCTTC.

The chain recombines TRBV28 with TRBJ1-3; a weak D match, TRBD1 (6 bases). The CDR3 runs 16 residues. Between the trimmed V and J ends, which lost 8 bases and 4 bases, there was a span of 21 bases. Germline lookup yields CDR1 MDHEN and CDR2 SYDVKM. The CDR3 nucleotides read TGTGCCAGCTGGTCGCCTGCCGGGACATCGGGAAACACCATATATTTT. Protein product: CASWSPAGTSGNTIYF.

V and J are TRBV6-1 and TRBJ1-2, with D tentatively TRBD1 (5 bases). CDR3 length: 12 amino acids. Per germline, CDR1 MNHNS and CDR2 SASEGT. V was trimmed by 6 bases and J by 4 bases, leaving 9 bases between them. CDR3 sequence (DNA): TGTGCCAGCAGCCCCGACAGCTATGGCTACACCTTC. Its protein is CASSPDSYGYTF.

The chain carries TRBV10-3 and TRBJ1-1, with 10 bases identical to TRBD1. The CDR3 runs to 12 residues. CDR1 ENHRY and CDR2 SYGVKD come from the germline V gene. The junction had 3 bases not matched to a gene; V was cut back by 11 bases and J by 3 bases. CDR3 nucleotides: TGTGCCTCAGGGACAGGGGACACTGAAGCTTTCTTT. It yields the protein CASGTGDTEAFF.

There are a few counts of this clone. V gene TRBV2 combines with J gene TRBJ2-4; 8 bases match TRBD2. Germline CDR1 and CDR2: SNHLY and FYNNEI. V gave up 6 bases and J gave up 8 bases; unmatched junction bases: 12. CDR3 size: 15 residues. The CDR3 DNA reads TGTGCCAGCAGCCCCACACTAGCGGCGGGATACATTCAGTACTTC. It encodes CASSPTLAAGYIQYF. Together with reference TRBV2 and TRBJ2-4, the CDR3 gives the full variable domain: EPEVTQTPSHQVTQMGQEVILRCVPISNHLYFYWYRQILGQKVEFLVSFYNNEISEKSEIFDDQFSVERPDGSNFTLKIRSTKLEDSAMYFCASSPTLAAGYIQYFGAGTRLSVL.

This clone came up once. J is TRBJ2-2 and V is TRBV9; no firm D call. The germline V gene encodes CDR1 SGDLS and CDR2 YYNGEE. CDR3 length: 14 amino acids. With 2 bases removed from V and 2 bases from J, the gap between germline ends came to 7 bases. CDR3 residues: CASSVTPNTGELFF. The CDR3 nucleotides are TGTGCCAGCAGCGTTACACCTAACACCGGGGAGCTGTTTTTT.

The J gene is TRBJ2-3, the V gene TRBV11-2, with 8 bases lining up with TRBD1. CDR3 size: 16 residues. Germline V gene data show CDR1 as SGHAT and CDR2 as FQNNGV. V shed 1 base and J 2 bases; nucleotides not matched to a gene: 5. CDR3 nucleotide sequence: TGTGCCAGCAGCTTAGGGACAGGGCCAAACACAGATACGCAGTATTTT. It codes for CASSLGTGPNTDTQYF.

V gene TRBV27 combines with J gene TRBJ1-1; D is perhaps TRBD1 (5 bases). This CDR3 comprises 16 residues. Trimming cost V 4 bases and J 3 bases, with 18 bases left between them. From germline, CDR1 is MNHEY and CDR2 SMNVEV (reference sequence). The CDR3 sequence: CASSYVGRGSDTEAFF. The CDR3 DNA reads TGTGCCAGCAGTTACGTGGGGAGGGGTAGTGACACTGAAGCTTTCTTT.

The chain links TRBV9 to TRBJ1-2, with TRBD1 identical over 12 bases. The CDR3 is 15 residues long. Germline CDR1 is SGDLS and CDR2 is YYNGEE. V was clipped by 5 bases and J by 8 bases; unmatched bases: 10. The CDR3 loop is CASRGGTGGAYGYTF. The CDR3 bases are TGTGCCAGCAGGGGGGGGACAGGGGGCGCATACGGCTACACCTTC.

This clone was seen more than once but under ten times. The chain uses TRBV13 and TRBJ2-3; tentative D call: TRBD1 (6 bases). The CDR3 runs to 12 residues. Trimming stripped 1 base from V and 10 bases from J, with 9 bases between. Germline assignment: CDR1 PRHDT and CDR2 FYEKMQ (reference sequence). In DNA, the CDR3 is TGTGCCAGCAGCTTAGACAGGGCGTCGCAGTATTTT. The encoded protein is CASSLDRASQYF. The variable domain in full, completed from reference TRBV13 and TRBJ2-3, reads AAGVIQSPRHLIKEKRETATLKCYPIPRHDTVYWYQQGPGQDPQFLISFYEKMQSDKGSIPDRFSAQQFSDYHSELNMSSLELGDSALYFCASSLDRASQYFGPGTRLTVL.

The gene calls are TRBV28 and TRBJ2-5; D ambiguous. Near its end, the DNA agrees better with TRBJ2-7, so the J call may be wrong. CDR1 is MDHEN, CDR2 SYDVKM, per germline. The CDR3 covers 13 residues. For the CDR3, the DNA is TGTGCCAGCAGTTTAGGCACTACCTACGAGCAGTACTTC. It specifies CASSLGTTYEQYF.